This is a list of T cell receptor beta chains from one sample in a study of graft-versus-host responses after intestinal transplantation. Profiled with immunoSEQ multiplex PCR; TCRdb holds only in-frame clones, not every one. This table has around 69,000 clones, roughly 90% appearing once. The antigens these receptors bind are not known. Sequenced material: unstimulated CD8+ T cells sorted from spleen or lymph node cells, taken before transplant. The receptors were gathered from a human donor who was the organ donor for an intestinal transplant. Both conserved end residues are part of each CDR3. D genes are given only for firm matches. Rows give clone size only sometimes, using once, few, many, or a class for an expanded clone.

cdr3_aa cdr3_nt j_call d_call clone_size v_call
CAIKGGVSTDTQYF TGTGCCATCAAAGGGGGGGTTAGCACAGATACGCAGTATTTT TRBJ2-3 NA NA TRBV10-3
CASSQDTSGGTDTQYF TGCGCCAGCAGCCAAGACACTAGCGGGGGGACAGATACGCAGTATTTT TRBJ2-3 TRBD2 NA TRBV4-3
CANLKQGAGNEQFF TGTGCCAACCTGAAACAGGGGGCGGGCAATGAGCAGTTCTTC TRBJ2-1 TRBD1 NA TRBV2
CASSQGQGWAEAFF TGTGCCAGCAGTCAGGGACAGGGGTGGGCTGAAGCTTTCTTT TRBJ1-1 TRBD1 once TRBV27
CSANPGLAGVADTQYF TGCAGCGCCAACCCTGGACTAGCGGGGGTGGCAGATACGCAGTATTTT TRBJ2-3 TRBD2 NA TRBV29-1
CASSLEGQLILGSDYGYTF TGTGCCAGCAGCTTAGAAGGACAGTTGATTCTAGGGTCCGACTATGGCTACACCTTC TRBJ1-2 NA NA TRBV7-9
CASSIAGNGYTF TGTGCCAGTAGTATAGCCGGGAATGGCTACACCTTC TRBJ1-2 NA NA TRBV19
CATSRSKTGVSPLHF TGTGCCACCAGCAGGTCGAAGACAGGGGTCTCACCCCTCCACTTT TRBJ1-6 TRBD1 NA TRBV15
CASSQAEGTYSNQPQHF TGTGCCAGCAGCCAAGCGGAAGGGACTTATAGCAATCAGCCCCAGCATTTT TRBJ1-5 NA NA TRBV14
CASSLPGGPNTIYF TGTGCCAGCAGCTTACCTGGTGGGCCAAACACCATATATTTT TRBJ1-3 NA NA TRBV7-9
CASTNQETQYF TGTGCCAGCACCAACCAAGAGACCCAGTACTTC TRBJ2-5 NA NA TRBV6-5
CASPQDLAKNIQYF TGTGCCAGCCCTCAGGATCTAGCCAAAAACATTCAGTACTTC TRBJ2-4 NA NA TRBV9
CASSDRGATEAFF TGCGCCAGCAGCGACCGGGGGGCCACTGAAGCTTTCTTT TRBJ1-1 NA once TRBV4-3
CASSLVGPGSNQPQHF TGCGCCAGCAGCTTGGTAGGCCCAGGTAGCAATCAGCCCCAGCATTTT TRBJ1-5 NA NA TRBV5-1
CASSGGMGGNGYTF TGCGCCAGCAGCGGGGGGATGGGAGGGAACGGCTACACCTTC TRBJ1-2 NA NA TRBV10-2
CASSLSQGANNSPLHF TGCGCCAGCAGCTTGTCACAGGGGGCCAATAATTCACCCCTCCACTTT TRBJ1-6 TRBD1 NA TRBV5-1
CASSLTGPDTGELFF TGCGCCAGCAGCTTGACAGGTCCGGACACCGGGGAGCTGTTTTTT TRBJ2-2 NA NA TRBV5-1
CASWLPGGNTIYF TGTGCCAGCTGGCTCCCTGGCGGAAACACCATATATTTT TRBJ1-3 NA NA TRBV5-4
CASSEAEGVVLNVKIGYTF TGTGCCAGCAGTGAAGCTGAGGGTGTAGTCTTGAATGTGAAAATAGGCTACACCTTC TRBJ1-2 NA NA TRBV6-1
CASSLSPTGGYYGYTF TGCGCCAGCAGCTTGTCCCCGACAGGGGGATATTATGGCTACACCTTC TRBJ1-2 TRBD1 NA TRBV5-1
CAKRTSGSSTDTQYF TGTGCCAAACGGACTAGCGGGTCCAGCACAGATACGCAGTATTTT TRBJ2-3 TRBD2 NA TRBV2
CASSVGGRSPLHF TGTGCCAGCAGCGTAGGGGGGCGTTCACCCCTCCACTTT TRBJ1-6 NA NA TRBV9
CASIAKYHRGSRAFF TGTGCCAGCATTGCCAAATATCACAGGGGAAGTAGGGCTTTCTTT TRBJ1-1 TRBD1 NA TRBV6-5
CATRGGQGLSPLHF TGTGCCACCCGCGGGGGACAGGGGCTGTCACCCCTCCACTTT TRBJ1-6 TRBD1 NA TRBV28
CASSGGQIPGNTIYF TGTGCCAGCAGTGGGGGACAGATCCCTGGAAACACCATATATTTT TRBJ1-3 TRBD1 NA TRBV13
CASSPETGGKGTEAFF TGTGCCAGCTCACCCGAGACAGGGGGTAAGGGTACTGAAGCTTTCTTT TRBJ1-1 TRBD1 NA TRBV18
CASSLDDRGGYGYTF TGTGCCAGCAGCTTAGATGACAGGGGGGGCTATGGCTACACCTTC TRBJ1-2 TRBD1 NA TRBV4-2
CASSIDRSNQPQHF TGTGCCAGCAGCATCGACAGGAGCAATCAGCCCCAGCATTTT TRBJ1-5 NA NA TRBV5-5
CASRSFTEAFF TGTGCCAGCAGGTCGTTTACTGAAGCTTTCTTT TRBJ1-1 NA NA TRBV6-5
CASSPNRGGSTEAFF TGCGCCAGCAGCCCCAACAGGGGAGGTTCCACTGAAGCTTTCTTT TRBJ1-1 TRBD1 NA TRBV4-1
CASSLAGGSNQPQHF TGCGCCAGCAGCTTGGCAGGGGGTAGCAATCAGCCCCAGCATTTT TRBJ1-5 TRBD1 NA TRBV5-1
CASSADGINEKLFF TGTGCCAGCAGTGCGGACGGGATAAATGAAAAACTGTTTTTT TRBJ1-4 NA once TRBV28
CASSLSGGGTRNTIYF TGTGCCAGCAGTTTATCGGGGGGGGGCACTAGAAACACCATATATTTT TRBJ1-3 NA NA TRBV27
CASSLRLDQYQETQYF TGTGCCAGCAGCTTGCGACTAGATCAGTACCAAGAGACCCAGTACTTC TRBJ2-5 NA NA TRBV5-5
CASSEETPGGAYNSPLHF TGTGCCAGCAGTGAAGAAACGCCAGGGGGCGCATATAATTCACCCCTCCACTTT TRBJ1-6 TRBD1 NA TRBV6-1
CASSWDSHYGYTF TGTGCCAGCAGCTGGGACAGTCACTATGGCTACACCTTC TRBJ1-2 TRBD1 NA TRBV13
CASGGDMGYDGYTF TGTGCCAGCGGGGGCGACATGGGCTACGATGGCTACACCTTC TRBJ1-2 NA NA TRBV7-9
CASMAAFSYNEQFF TGTGCCAGCATGGCCGCCTTCTCCTACAATGAGCAGTTCTTC TRBJ2-1 NA NA TRBV7-9
CAWSLDPQGFYGYTF TGTGCCTGGAGTCTAGACCCACAGGGATTCTATGGCTACACCTTC TRBJ1-2 NA NA TRBV30
CASSYSETGGSSPLHF TGTGCCAGCAGTTACTCGGAAACGGGGGGTAGCTCACCCCTCCACTTT TRBJ1-6 NA NA TRBV6-5
CASSFGPLGAGEPSVLGEQFF TGTGCCAGCAGCTTCGGCCCGTTGGGCGCGGGGGAGCCATCGGTTCTTGGTGAGCAGTTCTTC TRBJ2-1 TRBD2 NA TRBV7-3
CSVLEPEGQGGHGYTF TGCAGCGTCCTAGAACCAGAGGGACAGGGGGGTCATGGCTACACCTTC TRBJ1-2 TRBD1 NA TRBV29-1
CASSQDRGHEKLFF TGTGCCAGCAGTCAGGACAGGGGGCATGAAAAACTGTTTTTT TRBJ1-4 TRBD1 NA TRBV28
CASSAAALWGPLWETQYF TGTGCCAGCAGTGCAGCCGCGCTTTGGGGGCCGCTTTGGGAGACCCAGTACTTC TRBJ2-5 NA once TRBV25-1
CASSADIGRMINQPQHF TGTGCCAGCAGTGCCGATATCGGGAGGATGATCAATCAGCCCCAGCATTTT TRBJ1-5 NA NA TRBV6-1
CASSEPWDRGGNYGYTF TGTGCCAGCAGCGAACCTTGGGACAGGGGAGGGAACTATGGCTACACCTTC TRBJ1-2 TRBD1 NA TRBV27
CASLPWSDPRLDNEQFF TGTGCCAGCTTGCCCTGGAGTGATCCGAGATTGGACAATGAGCAGTTCTTC TRBJ2-1 NA NA TRBV2
CASSRQTKAYNEQFF TGTGCCAGCAGCCGACAGACGAAAGCTTACAATGAGCAGTTCTTC TRBJ2-1 NA NA TRBV27
CASSQERTGRGETQYF TGCGCCAGCAGCCAGGAAAGAACGGGGAGAGGGGAGACCCAGTACTTC TRBJ2-5 NA NA TRBV4-1
CASSERTGISPEAFF TGTGCCAGCAGCGAAAGAACAGGGATTAGCCCTGAAGCTTTCTTT TRBJ1-1 NA NA TRBV7-4